These 14 T cell receptor beta chains share one sample of origin, sequenced in a study of T cell responses to AZD1222 COVID-19 vaccine. Profiled with immunoSEQ multiplex PCR; TCRdb holds only in-frame clones, not every one. The sample yields 150,000 to 250,000 clones, approximately 93% seen once. Material: peripheral blood, obtained 28 days after the second AZD1222 dose. The receptors were gathered from an adult who received the AZD1222 COVID-19 vaccine.

The gene calls are TRBV19 and TRBJ2-2, with D uncertain. V lost 7 bases, J lost 2 bases, and 11 bases lay in between. CDR1 is LNHDA and CDR2 is SQIVND in the germline V gene (reference sequence). The CDR3 totals 14 residues. The CDR3 DNA follows: TGTGCCAGTACTTCTCAGACTAACACCGGGGAGCTGTTTTTT. This encodes CASTSQTNTGELFF. Variable domain in full (rest from reference TRBV19 and TRBJ2-2): DGGITQSPKYLFRKEGQNVTLSCEQNLNHDAMYWYRQDPGQGLRLIYYSQIVNDFQKGDIAEGYSVSREKKESFPLTVTSAQKNPTAFYLCASTSQTNTGELFFGEGSRLTVL.

The V and J genes are TRBV30 and TRBJ2-1, with D possibly TRBD1 on 6 matching bases. V was shortened by 4 bases and J by 10 bases, with 11 bases between the two germline ends. Per the germline V gene, CDR1 is GTSNPN and CDR2 is SVGIG (reference sequence). The CDR3 has 11 amino acids. In nucleotides, the CDR3 is TGTGCCTGGACGCACGGGACAGAGCAGTTCTTC. It is translated as CAWTHGTEQFF.

V gene TRBV7-9 combines with J gene TRBJ2-5; a weak D match, TRBD1 (5 bases). The germline V gene has CDR1 SEHNR and CDR2 FQNEAQ (reference sequence). The V gene lost 6 bases and the J gene lost 5 bases, with 16 bases spanning the gap. The CDR3 spans 14 residues. The CDR3 nucleotides are TGTGCCAGCAGACTCCAGGGTGGCTCGGAGACCCAGTACTTC. This gives the protein CASRLQGGSETQYF.

V and J are TRBV19 and TRBJ1-5; D not certain. This CDR3 has 12 amino acids. The V end was cut by 5 bases, the J end by 10 bases, with 12 bases between. Looked up from germline, CDR1 is LNHDA and CDR2 is SQIVND (reference sequence). The CDR3 region has the DNA TGTGCCAGTAGTGCGGGTACCGTTCCCCAGCATTTT. Protein sequence: CASSAGTVPQHF.

The J gene is TRBJ2-1, the V gene TRBV6-2 or TRBV6-3; TRBD2 aligns across 8 bases. Germline V gene data show CDR1 as MNHEY and CDR2 as SVGEGT. CDR3 length: 19 residues. V lost 0 bases and J lost 0; bases outside the gene matches: 10. The CDR3, as DNA: TGTGCCAGCAGTTACTCGCACCGGGGGGGGGCAAGCTCCTACAATGAGCAGTTCTTC. Translated: CASSYSHRGGASSYNEQFF.

This clone appeared a single time. The rearrangement uses TRBV6-5 and TRBJ1-4, with TRBD1 matching over 8 bases. This CDR3 contains 14 residues. The V and J ends lost 4 bases and 7 bases, in that order; junction bases with no gene match: 5. CDR1 MNHEY and CDR2 SVGAGI come from the germline V gene. Here the CDR3 reads CASSLGQASEKLFF. In DNA, the CDR3 is TGTGCCAGCAGTTTGGGACAGGCGTCTGAAAAACTGTTTTTT.

The chain employs TRBV5-1 and TRBJ1-3; D is uncertain. The CDR3 is 17 amino acids. CDR1 and CDR2 from the germline V gene are SGHRS and YFSETQ. Trimming stripped 1 base from V and 0 bases from J, with 14 bases between. In DNA form, the CDR3 reads TGCGCCAGCAGCTTGCAACAGATCGTCCCCTCTGGAAACACCATATATTTT. The encoded protein is CASSLQQIVPSGNTIYF.

V usage is TRBV3-1 (or the pseudogene TRBV3-2) and J usage is TRBJ2-3, with unresolved D. This CDR3 contains 12 residues. The germline V and J ends were trimmed by 1 base and 5 bases, with 4 bases remaining between them. Germline-derived CDR1 and CDR2 are LGHDT and YNNKEL (reference sequence). Here the CDR3 reads CASSQVKDTQYF. The CDR3 nucleotides read TGTGCCAGCAGCCAAGTGAAAGATACGCAGTATTTT.

V and J are TRBV25-1 and TRBJ1-3; the match to TRBD1 covers 10 bases. The CDR3 is 15 residues long. The trim removed 4 bases at V and 4 bases at J, leaving 4 bases unmatched. CDR1 and CDR2 from the germline V gene are MGHDK and SYGVNS. CDR3: CASSGQGAQGNTIYF. CDR3 coding DNA: TGTGCCAGCAGTGGACAGGGGGCGCAAGGAAACACCATATATTTT. Using reference TRBV25-1 and TRBJ1-3 for the parts outside the CDR3, the full variable domain is EADIYQTPRYLVIGTGKKITLECSQTMGHDKMYWYQQDPGMELHLIHYSYGVNSTEKGDLSSESTVSRIRTEHFPLTLESARPSHTSQYLCASSGQGAQGNTIYFGEGSWLTVV.

The V call is TRBV6-5, the J call TRBJ2-7; TRBD2 matches 7 bases. The CDR3 is 15 residues long. V shed 8 bases, J shed 1 base, and the junction held 11 bases outside the gene matches. CDR1 is MNHEY and CDR2 is SVGAGI in the germline V gene. Written as DNA, the CDR3 is TGTGCCAGCGCAACTCGGCTAGCGGAGTCCTACGAGCAGTACTTC. Its translation is CASATRLAESYEQYF.

This chain joins TRBV25-1 and TRBJ1-2; D is ambiguous. CDR1 is MGHDK, CDR2 SYGVNS, per germline. V lost 1 base, J lost 1 base, and 7 bases lay in between. The CDR3 has 14 residues. CDR3 sequence: CASSELGGNYGYTF. The CDR3 nucleotides are TGTGCCAGCAGTGAATTGGGCGGTAACTATGGCTACACCTTC.

V usage is TRBV7-9 and J usage is TRBJ1-2; the D is unclear. In germline, CDR1 is SEHNR, CDR2 FQNEAQ (reference sequence). V was pared by 5 bases and J by 2 bases, with 12 bases between. The CDR3 loop spans 14 amino acids. CDR3 in amino acids: CASSHLPLNYGYTF. Here the CDR3 DNA reads TGTGCCAGCAGCCACCTGCCTCTCAACTATGGCTACACCTTC.

The genes are TRBV28 and TRBJ1-5; D perhaps matches TRBD1 (6 bases). V was shortened by 3 bases and J by 4 bases, with 13 bases between the two germline ends. The length of the CDR3 is 15 residues. The germline V gene encodes CDR1 MDHEN and CDR2 SYDVKM. CDR3 coding DNA: TGTGCCAGCAGTTTCCCAGGGGTCGGGAATCAGCCCCAGCATTTT. This translates into CASSFPGVGNQPQHF.

The chain uses TRBV7-3 and TRBJ2-2; 9 bases are shared with TRBD2. V dropped 5 bases and J dropped 4; count of bases not matched to a gene: 11. This CDR3 has 17 residues. Germline-derived CDR1 and CDR2 are SGHTA and FQGTGA. CDR3 protein: CASSLLGLARATGELFF. CDR3 coding DNA: TGTGCCAGCAGCCTCCTGGGACTAGCCCGGGCCACCGGGGAGCTGTTTTTT.